This T cell receptor beta chain was found in a study of blood T cell repertoires in COVID-19. For the study at large: T cells, B-cell-depleted T cells, or PBMCs supplied cDNA or gDNA.

CDR1 and CDR2 from the germline V gene are SGHVS and FQNEAQ. V gave up 4 bases and J gave up 4 bases; unmatched junction bases: 6. The CDR3 spans 16 residues. The method was immunoSEQ multiplex PCR; TCRdb's version includes in-frame clones alone and lacks a portion of them. The sample carries 310,000 or so clones, 86% recorded once. Assignment of participants to cohorts was predicated upon participant-reported clinical history. This sequence joins TRBV7-8 and TRBJ1-5; 11 positions agree with TRBD1. Material: PBMCs or T cells enriched from blood (not recorded which). This receptor was identified in a young woman who had recovered from COVID-19. The CDR3 spells CASSSDRGRINQPQHF. CDR3 in DNA: TGTGCCAGCAGCTCGGACAGGGGGCGAATTAATCAGCCCCAGCATTTT.